This TCR beta chain came from a study of shared clonotypes between healthy human individuals. As for the study in general: Per donor, CD8 memory used one plate, CD8 naive used two, CD4 memory used three and CD4 naive used three. Findings and caveats of the study: Generation probability values for non-shared clonotypes were lower than those for clonotypes shared by all four donors.

With respect to this clone: Its specificity is unknown.

This CDR3 has 16 residues. The germline CDR1 and CDR2 sequences are SGHKS and YYEKEE (reference sequence). V dropped 4 bases and J dropped 0 bases, with 15 bases sitting between them. Source study methods: Filtering differed because ImmunoSEQ produced junction-only sequences that carried no quality scores. Repertoires were generated with immunoSEQ multiplex PCR, while TCRdb's copy carries only in-frame clones and drops some. The V and J calls and the clone size are those of that table, but D and trimming were determined from the DNA. Here the sample spans some 1,400,000 clones, approximately 97% being singletons.

This clonotype originated in a man between 25 and 39 years old in good health. Sequencing used naive CD4+ T cells sorted from blood. Regarding subset: CD45RA+ positively selected. The rearrangement links TRBV5-5 to TRBJ2-3; D gene unclear. The CDR3 sequence is CASSPYEGFSTDTQYF. The CDR3, as DNA: TGTGCCAGCAGCCCCTACGAAGGGTTCAGCACAGATACGCAGTATTTT.